This is a list of T cell receptor beta chains from one sample in a study of blood T cell repertoires in COVID-19. Libraries were prepared by immunoSEQ multiplex PCR; TCRdb keeps only in-frame clonotypes and omits some of them. Of about 140,000 clones listed, approximately 85% are singletons. The sequencing input was peripheral blood. The source is a man between 65 and 80 years old with acute or convalescent COVID-19. CDR3s include the opening cysteine and the closing phenylalanine or tryptophan. D genes are given only for firm matches. Some rows have no size entry. The others give once, few or many, or a class for an expanded clone.

TRBD1,-,TRBJ1-2,TRBV5-4,CASSLGDRGLSYTF,TGTGCCAGCAGCTTGGGTGACAGGGGCTTAAGCTACACCTTC
-,-,TRBJ2-3,TRBV29-1,CSYRAADTQYF,TGCAGCTACAGGGCGGCAGATACGCAGTATTTT
TRBD1,-,TRBJ1-4,TRBV5-1,CASSLWTGGDEKLFF,TGCGCCAGCAGCTTGTGGACAGGGGGAGATGAAAAACTGTTTTTT
TRBD2,-,TRBJ2-2,TRBV23-1,CASSQPVPLVGEGRTGELFF,TGCGCCAGCAGTCAACCCGTACCCCTAGTCGGGGAGGGCCGCACCGGGGAGCTGTTTTTT
-,-,TRBJ2-5,TRBV7-2,CASSLGGVVETQYF,TGTGCCAGCAGCTTAGGCGGGGTAGTAGAGACCCAGTACTTC
TRBD1,-,TRBJ1-3,TRBV28,CASGQGQNTIYF,TGTGCCAGCGGACAGGGGCAAAACACCATATATTTT
-,once,TRBJ1-6,TRBV6-5,CASSWGGENDSPLHF,TGTGCCAGCAGTTGGGGGGGAGAAAATGATTCACCCCTCCACTTT
TRBD1,-,TRBJ1-5,TRBV30,CAWRGQNYQPQHF,TGTGCCTGGAGGGGACAGAACTATCAGCCCCAGCATTTT
TRBD1,-,TRBJ1-2,TRBV2,CASDDRVGGYTF,TGTGCCAGCGACGACAGGGTTGGTGGCTACACCTTC
-,-,TRBJ2-3,TRBV3-1/TRBV3-2,CASSQVVEGADTQYF,TGTGCCAGCAGCCAAGTGGTGGAGGGAGCTGATACGCAGTATTTT
-,-,TRBJ1-2,TRBV2,CASRQAIYGYTF,TGTGCCAGCAGACAGGCAATCTATGGCTACACCTTC
TRBD2,-,TRBJ2-3,TRBV29-1,CSVDLAGNPNTQYF,TGCAGCGTAGACCTAGCGGGGAACCCCAACACGCAGTATTTT
TRBD1,-,TRBJ2-7,TRBV10-2,CASRGTGRRYEQYF,TGCGCCAGCAGAGGGACAGGGCGAAGGTACGAGCAGTACTTC
TRBD1,-,TRBJ1-3,TRBV19,CASRLLATGPGNTIYF,TGTGCCAGTCGGCTACTCGCGACAGGGCCTGGAAACACCATATATTTT
-,-,TRBJ2-2,TRBV9,CASSVSPGQSNTGELFF,TGTGCCAGCAGCGTCAGTCCGGGACAATCGAACACCGGGGAGCTGTTTTTT
-,-,TRBJ1-4,TRBV6-5,CASSYSLGSVEKLFF,TGTGCCAGCAGTTACTCGCTCGGAAGCGTAGAAAAACTGTTTTTT
TRBD1,-,TRBJ1-1,TRBV30,CAWIHRGKNTEAFF,TGTGCCTGGATTCACAGGGGGAAGAACACTGAAGCTTTCTTT
TRBD1,once,TRBJ1-2,TRBV6-5,CASSYDPGTGGYGYTF,TGTGCCAGCAGTTACGATCCCGGGACAGGGGGCTATGGCTACACCTTC
TRBD1,-,TRBJ1-2,TRBV15,CATSGTANYGYTF,TGTGCCACCAGCGGGACAGCTAACTATGGCTACACCTTC
TRBD2,-,TRBJ2-1,TRBV6-6,CASRLAGAYNEQFF,TGTGCCAGCAGGCTAGCGGGGGCCTACAATGAGCAGTTCTTC
-,-,TRBJ2-1,TRBV4-1,CASSQEVASRGEQFF,TGCGCCAGCAGCCAAGAAGTAGCATCGCGCGGTGAGCAGTTCTTC
TRBD1,few,TRBJ1-1,TRBV29-1,CSVVGQLNTEAFF,TGCAGCGTAGTGGGACAGCTGAACACTGAAGCTTTCTTT
-,-,TRBJ1-2,TRBV19,CASSNGPQDTTNGYTF,TGTGCCAGTAGTAACGGCCCTCAGGACACCACGAATGGCTACACCTTC
TRBD2,once,TRBJ2-1,TRBV5-1,CASSLESGDNEQFF,TGCGCCAGCAGCTTGGAAAGCGGGGACAATGAGCAGTTCTTC
-,few,TRBJ1-1,TRBV5-1,CASSYVTRGANTEAFF,TGCGCCAGCAGCTACGTGACTCGGGGGGCGAACACTGAAGCTTTCTTT
TRBD1,-,TRBJ2-7,TRBV3-1/TRBV3-2,CASSPRQGALEQYF,TGTGCCAGCAGCCCTCGACAGGGGGCGCTAGAGCAGTACTTC
-,-,TRBJ2-3,TRBV10-2,CASRATRTALSTDTQYF,TGCGCCAGCAGAGCCACCAGGACAGCATTGAGCACAGATACGCAGTATTTT
-,-,TRBJ1-6,TRBV2,CASSFLRGVGNSPLHF,TGTGCCAGCAGTTTTTTGCGGGGGGTAGGGAATTCACCCCTCCACTTT
TRBD1,-,TRBJ1-4,TRBV19,CASSPDRVKNEKLFF,TGTGCCAGTAGCCCTGACAGGGTAAAAAATGAAAAACTGTTTTTT
-,-,TRBJ1-6,TRBV3-1/TRBV3-2,CASSQGAGRPLHF,TGTGCCAGCAGCCAAGGGGCAGGGAGGCCCCTCCACTTT
TRBD2,-,TRBJ2-2,TRBV4-2,CASSRQAGANTGELFF,TGTGCCAGCAGCCGCCAAGCGGGGGCCAACACCGGGGAGCTGTTTTTT
-,-,TRBJ2-3,TRBV3-1/TRBV3-2,CASTVHRGTDTQYF,TGTGCCAGCACTGTTCACAGGGGCACAGATACGCAGTATTTT
TRBD2,-,TRBJ2-2,TRBV15,CATSRGLSGSIGELFF,TGTGCCACCAGCAGAGGTCTTAGCGGGAGTATCGGGGAGCTGTTTTTT
-,-,TRBJ1-1,TRBV28,CASSFPDRLNTEAFF,TGTGCCAGCAGTTTCCCCGACAGACTGAACACTGAAGCTTTCTTT
-,-,TRBJ1-4,TRBV3-1/TRBV3-2,CASSQVGITSEEKLFF,TGTGCCAGCAGCCAAGTCGGGATTACCTCAGAGGAAAAACTGTTTTTT
-,-,TRBJ1-1,TRBV7-2,CASSIQGYTEAFF,TGTGCCAGCAGCATACAGGGATACACTGAAGCTTTCTTT
-,-,TRBJ1-4,TRBV6-5,CASSYSKERRKLFF,TGTGCCAGCAGTTACTCCAAGGAAAGGAGAAAACTGTTTTTT
TRBD1,few,TRBJ1-1,TRBV29-1,CSVDQGVLNTEAFF,TGCAGCGTTGATCAGGGGGTTTTGAACACTGAAGCTTTCTTT
TRBD1,few,TRBJ1-2,TRBV4-1,CASSLQGGTNYGYTF,TGCGCCAGCAGCCTACAGGGGGGAACCAACTATGGCTACACCTTC
TRBD2,once,TRBJ2-3,TRBV18,CASSPPAGGTDTQYF,TGTGCCAGCTCACCACCAGCGGGGGGCACAGATACGCAGTATTTT
TRBD1,-,TRBJ2-7,TRBV5-8,CASSLQQGVGQQYF,TGTGCCAGCAGCTTGCAACAGGGGGTCGGACAGCAGTACTTC
-,-,TRBJ2-2,TRBV4-1,CASSQVGAGKNTGELFF,TGCGCCAGCAGCCAAGTGGGGGCCGGCAAAAACACCGGGGAGCTGTTTTTT
TRBD1,-,TRBJ1-1,TRBV6-5,CASSTGTGGTEAFF,TGTGCCAGCAGCACCGGGACAGGGGGCACTGAAGCTTTCTTT
-,-,TRBJ2-5,TRBV7-2,CASSHALRVETQYF,TGTGCCAGCAGCCACGCCTTGAGGGTAGAGACCCAGTACTTC
-,-,TRBJ1-3,TRBV7-8,CASSRGQGMVNSGNTIYF,TGTGCCAGCAGCCGAGGGCAGGGAATGGTTAATTCGGGAAACACCATATATTTT
TRBD1,-,TRBJ2-1,TRBV10-3,CAISDLGQGHNEQFF,TGTGCCATCAGTGACCTCGGACAGGGGCACAATGAGCAGTTCTTC
TRBD1,-,TRBJ1-2,TRBV5-4,CASSLTGGFTGYTF,TGTGCCAGCAGCTTGACAGGGGGCTTCACTGGCTACACCTTC
TRBD1,-,TRBJ1-2,TRBV6-5,CASSYAGQGGYTF,TGTGCCAGCAGTTACGCGGGACAGGGCGGCTACACCTTC
-,-,TRBJ1-5,TRBV6-5,CASSRRVGGNQPQHF,TGTGCCAGCAGTCGCAGGGTTGGTGGCAATCAGCCCCAGCATTTT
TRBD1,once,TRBJ2-2,TRBV4-1,CASSRTGVVTGELFF,TGCGCCAGCAGCCGCACAGGGGTCGTCACCGGGGAGCTGTTTTTT
TRBD2,-,TRBJ2-5,TRBV28,CASSPGTSGSFGETQYF,TGTGCCAGCAGTCCTGGCACTAGCGGAAGTTTCGGAGAGACCCAGTACTTC
-,-,TRBJ1-4,TRBV7-9,CASSSTYEATNEKLFF,TGTGCCAGCAGCTCAACCTACGAAGCAACTAATGAAAAACTGTTTTTT
-,-,TRBJ1-6,TRBV19,CASRSQGDNSPLHF,TGTGCCAGTAGGTCACAGGGTGATAATTCACCCCTCCACTTT
-,-,TRBJ2-6,TRBV19,CASSIVQGKISGANVLTF,TGTGCCAGTAGTATAGTTCAGGGGAAAATCTCTGGGGCCAACGTCCTGACTTTC
TRBD2,once,TRBJ2-2,TRBV27,CASSFAGGTGELFF,TGTGCCAGCAGTTTCGCGGGAGGTACCGGGGAGCTGTTTTTT
-,once,TRBJ1-1,TRBV19,CASSIVGQPNTEAFF,TGTGCCAGTAGTATCGTCGGACAGCCGAACACTGAAGCTTTCTTT
-,-,TRBJ1-2,TRBV6-5,CASRAGSDYGYTF,TGTGCCAGCAGAGCGGGTTCGGACTATGGCTACACCTTC
TRBD1,-,TRBJ1-1,TRBV28,CASSPSDRLNTEAFF,TGTGCCAGCAGCCCGTCGGACAGGTTGAACACTGAAGCTTTCTTT
-,-,TRBJ1-6,TRBV6-5,CASSYSSVPLHF,TGTGCCAGCAGTTACTCGAGCGTACCCCTCCACTTT
TRBD1,-,TRBJ1-6,TRBV4-1,CASSHRDRDFSPLHF,TGCGCCAGCAGCCACCGGGACAGGGATTTTTCACCCCTCCACTTT